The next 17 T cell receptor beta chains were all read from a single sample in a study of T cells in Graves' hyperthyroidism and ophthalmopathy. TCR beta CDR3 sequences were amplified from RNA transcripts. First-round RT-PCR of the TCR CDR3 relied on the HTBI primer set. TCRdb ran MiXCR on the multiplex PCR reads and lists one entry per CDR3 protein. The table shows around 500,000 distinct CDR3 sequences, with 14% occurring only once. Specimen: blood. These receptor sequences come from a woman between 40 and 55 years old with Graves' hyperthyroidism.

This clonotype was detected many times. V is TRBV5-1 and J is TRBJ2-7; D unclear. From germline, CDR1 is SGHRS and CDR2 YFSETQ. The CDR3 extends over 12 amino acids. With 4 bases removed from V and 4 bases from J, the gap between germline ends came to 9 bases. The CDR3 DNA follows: TGCGCCAGCAGCAGGGATGTTTACGAGCAGTACTTC. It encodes CASSRDVYEQYF.

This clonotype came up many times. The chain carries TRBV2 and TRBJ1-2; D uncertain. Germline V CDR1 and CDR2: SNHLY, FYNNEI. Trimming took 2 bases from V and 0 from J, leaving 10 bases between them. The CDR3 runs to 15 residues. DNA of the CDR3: TGTGCCAGCAGTGAAAGGGCAGCTGCTAACTATGGCTACACCTTC. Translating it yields CASSERAAANYGYTF.

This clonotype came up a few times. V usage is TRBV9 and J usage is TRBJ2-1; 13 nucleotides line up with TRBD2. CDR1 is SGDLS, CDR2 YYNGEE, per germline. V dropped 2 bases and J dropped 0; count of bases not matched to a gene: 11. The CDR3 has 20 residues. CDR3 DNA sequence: TGTGCCAGCAGCGTGGGGGGAGGGACTAGCGGGATTCGCTCCTACAATGAGCAGTTCTTC. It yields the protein CASSVGGGTSGIRSYNEQFF.

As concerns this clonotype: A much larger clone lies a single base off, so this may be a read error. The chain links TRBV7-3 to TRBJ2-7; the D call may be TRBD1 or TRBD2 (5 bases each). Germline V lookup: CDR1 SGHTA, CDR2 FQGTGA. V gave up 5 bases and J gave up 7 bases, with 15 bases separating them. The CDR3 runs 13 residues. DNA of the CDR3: TGTGCCAGCAGCCCCAGGGTGGGAGTAGAGCAGTACTTC. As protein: CASSPRVGVEQYF. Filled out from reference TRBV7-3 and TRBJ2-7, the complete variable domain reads GAGVSQTPSNKVTEKGKYVELRCDPISGHTALYWYRQSLGQGPEFLIYFQGTGAADDSGLPNDRFFAVRPEGSVSTLKIQRTERGDSAVYLCASSPRVGVEQYFGPGTRLTVT.

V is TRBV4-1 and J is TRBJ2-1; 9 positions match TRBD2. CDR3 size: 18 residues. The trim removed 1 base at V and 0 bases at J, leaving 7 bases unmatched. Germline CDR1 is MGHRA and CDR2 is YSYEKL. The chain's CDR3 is CASSQGLAGGSSYNEQFF. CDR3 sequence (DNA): TGCGCCAGCAGCCAAGGTTTGGCGGGAGGGAGCTCCTACAATGAGCAGTTCTTC.

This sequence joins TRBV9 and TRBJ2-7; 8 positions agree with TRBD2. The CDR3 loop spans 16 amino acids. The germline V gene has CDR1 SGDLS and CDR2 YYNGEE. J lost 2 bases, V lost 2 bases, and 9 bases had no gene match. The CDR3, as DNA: TGTGCCAGCAGCGTTCAAGCTAGCGGGCGGCCCTACGAGCAGTACTTC. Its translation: CASSVQASGRPYEQYF.

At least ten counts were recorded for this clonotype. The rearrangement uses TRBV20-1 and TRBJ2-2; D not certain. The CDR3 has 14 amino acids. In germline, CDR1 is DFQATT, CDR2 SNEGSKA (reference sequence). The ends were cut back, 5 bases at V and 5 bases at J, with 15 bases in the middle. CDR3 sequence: CSAPGPLGTGELFF. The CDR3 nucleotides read TGCAGTGCTCCCGGGCCCCTCGGGACCGGGGAGCTGTTTTTT.

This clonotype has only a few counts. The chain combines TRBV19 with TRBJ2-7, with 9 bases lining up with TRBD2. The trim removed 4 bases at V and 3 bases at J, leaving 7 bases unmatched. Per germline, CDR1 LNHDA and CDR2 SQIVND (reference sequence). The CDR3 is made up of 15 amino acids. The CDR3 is CASSTLAGAYYEQYF. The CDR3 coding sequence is TGTGCCAGTAGTACCTTAGCGGGAGCCTACTACGAGCAGTACTTC.

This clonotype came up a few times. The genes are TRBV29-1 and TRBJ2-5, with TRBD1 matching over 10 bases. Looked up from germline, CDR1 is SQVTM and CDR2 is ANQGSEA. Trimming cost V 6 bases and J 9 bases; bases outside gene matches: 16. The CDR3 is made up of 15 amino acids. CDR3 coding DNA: TGCAGCGTCCCTAAAGGACAGGGGGTGGATTTTGCCCAGTACTTC. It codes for CSVPKGQGVDFAQYF.

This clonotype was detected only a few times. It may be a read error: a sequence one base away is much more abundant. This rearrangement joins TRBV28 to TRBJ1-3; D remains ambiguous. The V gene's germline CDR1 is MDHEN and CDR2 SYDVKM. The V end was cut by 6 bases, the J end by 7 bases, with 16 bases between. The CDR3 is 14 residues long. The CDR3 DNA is TGTGCCAGCAGACTAACCGCGGTTGGGAACACCATATATTTT. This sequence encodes CASRLTAVGNTIYF. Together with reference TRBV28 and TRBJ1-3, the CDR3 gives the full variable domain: DVKVTQSSRYLVKRTGEKVFLECVQDMDHENMFWYRQDPGLGLRLIYFSYDVKMKEKGDIPEGYSVSREKKERFSLILESASTNQTSMYLCASRLTAVGNTIYFGEGSWLTVV.

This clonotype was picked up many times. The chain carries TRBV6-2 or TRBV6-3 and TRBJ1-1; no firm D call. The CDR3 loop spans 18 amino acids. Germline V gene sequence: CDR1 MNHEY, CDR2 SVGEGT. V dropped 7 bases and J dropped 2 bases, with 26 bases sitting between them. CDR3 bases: TGTGCCAGCATCACCCTCCGGACCGTCCACCTCGGAAACACTGAAGCTTTCTTT. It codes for CASITLRTVHLGNTEAFF.

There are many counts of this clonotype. This CDR3 is CASSPEGAVRDVFFERPLYF. Here the CDR3 DNA reads TGTGCCAGCAGTCCGGAGGGGGCTGTTAGGGATGTATTCTTCGAGAGACCCCTCTACTTC. The chain joins TRBV28 to TRBJ2-5, with a possible D match to TRBD1 (7 bases). The V gene lost 5 bases and the J gene lost 14 bases, with 42 bases spanning the gap. The CDR3 loop spans 20 amino acids. CDR1 is MDHEN, CDR2 SYDVKM, per germline.

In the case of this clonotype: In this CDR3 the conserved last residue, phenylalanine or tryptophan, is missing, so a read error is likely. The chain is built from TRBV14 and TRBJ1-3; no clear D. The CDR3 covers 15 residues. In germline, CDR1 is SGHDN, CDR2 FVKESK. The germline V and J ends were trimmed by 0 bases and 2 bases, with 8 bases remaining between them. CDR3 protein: CASSQDGGAGNTIYS. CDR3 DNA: TGTGCCAGCAGCCAAGATGGAGGTGCTGGAAACACCATATATTCT.

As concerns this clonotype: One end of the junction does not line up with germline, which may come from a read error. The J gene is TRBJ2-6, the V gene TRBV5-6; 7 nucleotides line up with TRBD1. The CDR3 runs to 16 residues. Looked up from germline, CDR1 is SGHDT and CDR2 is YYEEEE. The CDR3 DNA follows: TGTGCCAGCAGATTGGGACAGTTCTCTGGGGCCAACGTCCTGACTTTC. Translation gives CASRLGQFSGANVLTF.

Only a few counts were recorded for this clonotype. CDR3 coding DNA: TGTGCCATGAACAGGGAGGGTGAGGGCTACACCTTC. This sequence encodes CAMNREGEGYTF. The J gene is TRBJ1-2, the V gene TRBV10-3; D perhaps matches TRBD1 (6 bases). Per germline, CDR1 ENHRY and CDR2 SYGVKD. This CDR3 comprises 12 residues. V shed 9 bases and J shed 8 bases, with 16 bases lying between them.

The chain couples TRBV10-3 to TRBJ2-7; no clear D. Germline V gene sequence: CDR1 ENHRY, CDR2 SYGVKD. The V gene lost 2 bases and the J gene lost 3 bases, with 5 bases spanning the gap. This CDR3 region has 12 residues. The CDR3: CAISEGGYEQYF. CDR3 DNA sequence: TGTGCCATCAGTGAGGGCGGCTACGAGCAGTACTTC.

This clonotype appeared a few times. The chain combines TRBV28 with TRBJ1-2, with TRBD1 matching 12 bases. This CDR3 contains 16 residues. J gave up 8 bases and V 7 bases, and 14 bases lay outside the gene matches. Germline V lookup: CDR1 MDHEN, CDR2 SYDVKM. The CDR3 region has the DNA TGTGCCAGCACCATCGGGGGACAGGGGGCGCGCAGCGGCTACACCTTC. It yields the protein CASTIGGQGARSGYTF.